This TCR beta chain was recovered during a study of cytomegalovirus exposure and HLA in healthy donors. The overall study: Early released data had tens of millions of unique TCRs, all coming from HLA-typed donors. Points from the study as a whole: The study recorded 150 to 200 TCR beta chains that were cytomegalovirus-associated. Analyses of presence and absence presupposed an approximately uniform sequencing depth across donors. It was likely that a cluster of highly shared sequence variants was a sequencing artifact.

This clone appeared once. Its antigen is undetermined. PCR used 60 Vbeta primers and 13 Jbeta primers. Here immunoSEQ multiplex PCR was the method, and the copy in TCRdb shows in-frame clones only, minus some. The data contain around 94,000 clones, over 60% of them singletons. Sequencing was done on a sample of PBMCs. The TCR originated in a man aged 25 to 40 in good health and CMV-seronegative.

The chain's CDR3 is CASSFGGRPGELFF. In DNA form, the CDR3 reads TGTGCCAGCAGCTTCGGGGGGCGCCCCGGGGAGCTGTTTTTT. V is TRBV7-2 and J is TRBJ2-2, with D possibly matching TRBD2 (7 bases). The germline V and J ends were trimmed by 3 bases and 6 bases, with 11 bases remaining between them. Germline CDR1 and CDR2: SGHTA and FQGNSA. The CDR3 runs 14 residues.